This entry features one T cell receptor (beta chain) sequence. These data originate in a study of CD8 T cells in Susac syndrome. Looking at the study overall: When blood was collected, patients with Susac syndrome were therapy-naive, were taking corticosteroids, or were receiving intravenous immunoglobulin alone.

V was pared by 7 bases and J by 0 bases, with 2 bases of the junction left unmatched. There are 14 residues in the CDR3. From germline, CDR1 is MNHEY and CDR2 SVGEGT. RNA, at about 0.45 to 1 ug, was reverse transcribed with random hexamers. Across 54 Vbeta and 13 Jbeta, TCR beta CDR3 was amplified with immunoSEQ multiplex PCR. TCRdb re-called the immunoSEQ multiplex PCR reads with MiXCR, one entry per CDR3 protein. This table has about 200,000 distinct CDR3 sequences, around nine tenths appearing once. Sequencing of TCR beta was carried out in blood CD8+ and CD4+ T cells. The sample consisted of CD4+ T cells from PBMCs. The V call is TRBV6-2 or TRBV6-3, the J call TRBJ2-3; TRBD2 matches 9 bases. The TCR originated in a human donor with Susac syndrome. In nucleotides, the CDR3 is TGTGCCAGCATCCTAGCGGGGAGCACAGATACGCAGTATTTT. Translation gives CASILAGSTDTQYF.